The entry below gives a single T cell receptor beta chain sequence along with its context. Antigen: not known. This sample is drawn from a study of glioma-infiltrating T cells after dendritic cell vaccination. In the study overall: Dendritic cell vaccination trial patients had either newly diagnosed or recurrent glioblastoma. Treatment, given 2003 to 2012, was autologous tumor lysate-pulsed dendritic cell vaccination. Broader study findings: Higher pretreatment TIL content predicted longer progression-free time and survival.

This table comes from immunoSEQ multiplex PCR, and its TCRdb copy is limited to in-frame clones, with some not included. Of approximately 100,000 clones listed, roughly three quarters are singletons. PBMC were collected before vaccination, two weeks after the third vaccination, and at progression. Specimen: blood, collected before dendritic cell vaccination. The TCR originated in a human donor with glioblastoma.

The CDR3 loop is CAWSVRREGYTF. CDR3 DNA sequence: TGTGCCTGGAGTGTTCGGAGGGAAGGCTACACCTTC. The J gene is TRBJ1-2, the V gene TRBV30; D uncertain. Per the germline V gene, CDR1 is GTSNPN and CDR2 is SVGIG (reference sequence). V lost 0 bases and J lost 8, with 10 bases in between. The length of the CDR3 is 12 residues.